What follows is one T cell receptor beta chain and its context. Its antigen is not identified. Treatment in this sample: oral pan-JAK inhibitor, 5-10 mg twice daily. Cell sorting on a FACSAria was used to separate CD4+ and CD8+ T cells from the PBMCs. RNA was extracted and reverse transcribed into cDNA as the sequencing template. Some clones are missing from TCRdb's copy, which holds only in-frame ones; the method was immunoSEQ multiplex PCR. The sample lists about 140,000 clones; around 83% were seen once. These data come from a study of CD8+ T cells in alopecia areata. Study-level results: Scalp clonality decreased significantly with tofacitinib, and so did expanded CD8+ clones among the top 100. Among patients, TCR sharing was less clear than in mice, a difference possibly due in part to HLA diversity in the patient population. Persistence of many expanded lesional clones was seen in scalp and blood during tofacitinib.

Trimming removed 3 bases from V and 1 base from J, with 6 bases in between. The CDR3 runs to 12 residues. Germline-derived CDR1 and CDR2 are SQVTM and ANQGSEA. The sequence was collected from a human donor with alopecia areata. Sequenced here: CD8+ T cells sorted from blood, sampled at week 4, from a patient treated with tofacitinib. This rearrangement joins TRBV29-1 to TRBJ1-1; D is undetermined. The CDR3: CSVEYQNTEAFF. CDR3 in DNA: TGCAGCGTTGAGTATCAGAACACTGAAGCTTTCTTT.